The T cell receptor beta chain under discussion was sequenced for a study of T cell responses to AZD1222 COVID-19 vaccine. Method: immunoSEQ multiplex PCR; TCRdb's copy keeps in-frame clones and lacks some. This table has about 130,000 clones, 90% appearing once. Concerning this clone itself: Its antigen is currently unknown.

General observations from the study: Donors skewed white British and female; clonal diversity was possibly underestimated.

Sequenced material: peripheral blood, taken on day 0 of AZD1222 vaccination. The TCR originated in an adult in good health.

The CDR3 DNA is TGTGCCAGCAGCCAAGATAAGACCCGGCAGGGGAACAATGAGCAGTTCTTC. Its protein is CASSQDKTRQGNNEQFF. The chain uses TRBV4-2 and TRBJ2-1, with D tentatively TRBD1 (6 bases). V was clipped by 0 bases and J by 5 bases, with 17 bases between them. CDR1 is LGHNA and CDR2 is YNFKEQ in the germline V gene. CDR3 length: 17 residues.